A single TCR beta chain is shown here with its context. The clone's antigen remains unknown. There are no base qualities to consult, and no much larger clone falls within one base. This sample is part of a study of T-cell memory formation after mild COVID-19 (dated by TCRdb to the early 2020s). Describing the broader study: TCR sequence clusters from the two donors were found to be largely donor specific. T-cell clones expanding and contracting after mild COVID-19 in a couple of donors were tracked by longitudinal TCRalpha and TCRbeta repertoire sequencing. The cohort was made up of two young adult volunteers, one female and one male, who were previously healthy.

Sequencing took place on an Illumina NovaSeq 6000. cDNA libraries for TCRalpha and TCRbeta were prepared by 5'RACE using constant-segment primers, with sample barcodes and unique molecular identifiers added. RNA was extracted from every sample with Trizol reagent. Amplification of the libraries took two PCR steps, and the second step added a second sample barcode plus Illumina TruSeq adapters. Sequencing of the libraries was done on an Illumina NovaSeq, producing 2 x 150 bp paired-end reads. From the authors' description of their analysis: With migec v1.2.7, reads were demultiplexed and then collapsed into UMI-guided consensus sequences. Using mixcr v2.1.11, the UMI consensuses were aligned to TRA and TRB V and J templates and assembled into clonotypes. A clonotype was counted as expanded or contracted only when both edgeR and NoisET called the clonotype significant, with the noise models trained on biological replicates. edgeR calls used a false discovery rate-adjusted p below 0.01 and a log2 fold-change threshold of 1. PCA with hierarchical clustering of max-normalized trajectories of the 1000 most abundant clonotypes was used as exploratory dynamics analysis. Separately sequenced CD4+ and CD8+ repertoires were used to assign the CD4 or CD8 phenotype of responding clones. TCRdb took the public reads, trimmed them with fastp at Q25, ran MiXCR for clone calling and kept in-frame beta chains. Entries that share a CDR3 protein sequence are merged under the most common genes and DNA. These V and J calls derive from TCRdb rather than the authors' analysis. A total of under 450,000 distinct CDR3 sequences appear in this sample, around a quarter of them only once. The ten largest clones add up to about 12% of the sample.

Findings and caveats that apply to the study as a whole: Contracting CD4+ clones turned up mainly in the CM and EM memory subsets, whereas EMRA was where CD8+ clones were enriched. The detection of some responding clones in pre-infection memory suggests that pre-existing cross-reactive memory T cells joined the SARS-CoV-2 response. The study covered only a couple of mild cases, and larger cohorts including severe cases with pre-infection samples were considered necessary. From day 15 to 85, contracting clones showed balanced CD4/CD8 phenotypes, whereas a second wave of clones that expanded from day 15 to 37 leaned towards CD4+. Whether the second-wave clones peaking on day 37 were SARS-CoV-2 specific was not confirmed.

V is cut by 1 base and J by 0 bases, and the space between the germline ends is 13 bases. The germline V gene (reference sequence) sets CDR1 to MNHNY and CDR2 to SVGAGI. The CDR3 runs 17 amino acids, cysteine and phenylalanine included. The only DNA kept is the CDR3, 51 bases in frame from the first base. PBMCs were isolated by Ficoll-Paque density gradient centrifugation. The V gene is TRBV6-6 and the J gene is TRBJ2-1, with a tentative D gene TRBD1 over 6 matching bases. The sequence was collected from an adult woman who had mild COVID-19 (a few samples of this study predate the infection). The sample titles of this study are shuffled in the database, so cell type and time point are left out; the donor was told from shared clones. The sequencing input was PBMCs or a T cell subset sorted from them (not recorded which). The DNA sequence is TGTGCCAGCAGTTACTGGGAAGGGGGATTCTCCTACAATGAGCAGTTCTTC. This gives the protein CASSYWEGGFSYNEQFF.